The T cell receptor (beta chain) under discussion was sequenced for a study of T cells after yellow fever vaccination. TCRdb passed the 5' RACE reads through MiXCR, listing each CDR3 protein once. Of some 400,000 distinct CDR3 sequences listed, 6.2% are singletons. General study findings and limits: A large majority of primary-vaccination clones showed up again after the booster (about 97% CD4, around 90% CD8).

Per germline, CDR1 DFQATT and CDR2 SNEGSKA (reference sequence). The V gene lost 6 bases and the J gene lost 5 bases, with 11 bases spanning the gap. The CDR3 totals 11 residues. This clonotype was counted ten times or more. The antigen is not known. This TCR derives from a man aged 25 to 40 who received the YFV17D yellow fever vaccine. The genes are TRBV20-1 and TRBJ2-7; maybe TRBD2 (6 bases). The sample here was PBMCs, taken 5 days after the yellow fever booster vaccination. The DNA for the CDR3 is TGCAGTGCGCAGGCGGGGAACGAGCAGTACTTC. The encoded protein is CSAQAGNEQYF.